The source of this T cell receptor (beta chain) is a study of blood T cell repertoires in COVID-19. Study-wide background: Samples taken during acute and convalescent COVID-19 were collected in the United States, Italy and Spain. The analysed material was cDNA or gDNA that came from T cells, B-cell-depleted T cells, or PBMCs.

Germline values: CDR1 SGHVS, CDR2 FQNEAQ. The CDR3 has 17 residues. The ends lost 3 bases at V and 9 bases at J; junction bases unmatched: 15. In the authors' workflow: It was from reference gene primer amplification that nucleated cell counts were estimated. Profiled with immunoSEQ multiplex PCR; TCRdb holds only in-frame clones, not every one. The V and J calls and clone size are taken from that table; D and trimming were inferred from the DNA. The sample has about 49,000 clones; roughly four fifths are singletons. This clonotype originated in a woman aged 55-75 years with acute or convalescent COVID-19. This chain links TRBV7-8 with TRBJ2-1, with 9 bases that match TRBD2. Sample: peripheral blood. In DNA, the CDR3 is TGTGCCAGCAGCTTTATATCGGGCGGGAGGGGGTCACTTGAGCAGTTCTTC. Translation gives CASSFISGGRGSLEQFF.